The 7 T cell receptor beta chains below all came from one sample that was sequenced in a study of T-cell memory formation after mild COVID-19. TCRdb reprocessed the 5' RACE reads via MiXCR and lists one record per CDR3 protein. The sample contains hundreds of thousands of distinct CDR3 sequences, around 20% of which appear only once. Specimen: PBMCs or a T cell subset sorted from them (not recorded which). The receptors here all came from an adult woman who had mild COVID-19 (a few samples of this study predate the infection). Cell type and time point are not known.

This rearrangement joins TRBV11-2 to TRBJ2-7; D is ambiguous. The ends were cut back, 3 bases at V and 2 bases at J, with 14 bases in the middle. CDR1 is SGHAT and CDR2 is FQNNGV in the germline V gene. There are 15 residues in the CDR3. The CDR3 nucleotides are TGTGCCAGCAGCTTCGGGTCGGTTCCTACCTACGAGCAGTACTTC. It translates to CASSFGSVPTYEQYF.

This clonotype was picked up a small number of times. This chain uses TRBV12-3 or TRBV12-4 with TRBJ2-1, with 8 bases identical to TRBD1. V shed 6 bases, J shed 9 bases, and the junction held 10 bases outside the gene matches. The CDR3 has 14 residues. CDR3 coding DNA: TGTGCCAGCAGGTTTGCCAGGGGGCTTGGTGAGCAGTTCTTC. Its translation: CASRFARGLGEQFF.

The chain recombines TRBV19 with TRBJ2-7, with a tentative D call TRBD2 (5 bases). The germline V gene has CDR1 LNHDA and CDR2 SQIVND (reference sequence). The CDR3 has 14 amino acids. V shed 5 bases and J shed 3 bases, with 14 bases lying between them. The CDR3 reads CASSSAVLHYEQYF. CDR3 sequence (DNA): TGTGCCAGTAGTTCAGCGGTCCTCCACTACGAGCAGTACTTC.

The chain employs TRBV13 and TRBJ2-5; D tentatively fits TRBD1 or TRBD2 (5 bases each). Per the germline V gene, CDR1 is PRHDT and CDR2 is FYEKMQ (reference sequence). The V end was cut by 6 bases, the J end by 5 bases, with 16 bases between. The CDR3 is 14 residues long. The CDR3 DNA reads TGTGCCAGCAGAGAGGGGTTCGGTGGGGAGACCCAGTACTTC. Encoded protein: CASREGFGGETQYF.

This clonotype was picked up a small number of times. The chain is built from TRBV7-3 and TRBJ2-1; TRBD2 agrees at 13 bases. This CDR3 spans 17 amino acids. Germline V gives CDR1 SGHTA, CDR2 FQGTGA. J lost 0 bases, V lost 4 bases, and 3 bases had no gene match. The DNA for the CDR3 is TGTGCCAGCAGCTCGACTAGCGGGGGGTCCTCCTACAATGAGCAGTTCTTC. Amino acid sequence: CASSSTSGGSSYNEQFF.

The table lists this clonotype with a few counts. The chain carries TRBV6-4 and TRBJ2-1, with a possible D match to TRBD2 (6 bases). CDR1 is MRHNA and CDR2 is SNTAGT in the germline V gene. The CDR3 sequence is 15 residues long. The V end was cut by 4 bases, the J end by 1 base, with 11 bases between. CDR3 region: CASSAEGGSYNEQFF. CDR3 DNA: TGTGCCAGCAGTGCTGAGGGAGGTTCCTACAATGAGCAGTTCTTC.

This sequence joins TRBV7-2 and TRBJ1-2; D may be TRBD1 (5 bases). V was shortened by 2 bases and J by 8 bases, with 18 bases between the two germline ends. The CDR3 extends over 15 amino acids. CDR1 is SGHTA, CDR2 FQGNSA, per germline. CDR3 nucleotides: TGTGCCAGCAGCTTAATCCCCAGGGACCGGGGCGGCTACACCTTC. It is translated as CASSLIPRDRGGYTF. Supplemented by reference TRBV7-2 and TRBJ1-2, the full variable domain reads GAGVSQSPSNKVTEKGKDVELRCDPISGHTALYWYRQSLGQGLEFLIYFQGNSAPDKSGLPSDRFSAERTGGSVSTLTIQRTQQEDSAVYLCASSLIPRDRGGYTFGSGTRLTVV.